This T cell receptor beta chain originates from a study of blood T cells in healthy people across ages. Each donor supplied roughly 9 milliliters of peripheral blood. The CDR3 is 18 residues long. V was trimmed by 4 bases and J by 1 base, leaving 21 bases between them. Germline values: CDR1 SGHRS, CDR2 YFSETQ. The second PCR ran about 6 to 12 cycles with a sample-barcoded 5' primer and J-beta primers. TCRdb passed the 5' RACE reads through MiXCR, listing each CDR3 protein once. The table includes 910,000 or so distinct CDR3 sequences, approximately 50% detected once. The material sequenced was blood. This sequence originates from a woman aged 55-75 years in good health. The chain couples TRBV5-1 to TRBJ2-1; the D gene is possibly TRBD1 (6 bases). Here the CDR3 reads CASSGTGTDGFSYNEQFF. CDR3 nucleotides: TGCGCCAGCAGCGGAACAGGGACCGATGGCTTTTCCTACAATGAGCAGTTCTTC.